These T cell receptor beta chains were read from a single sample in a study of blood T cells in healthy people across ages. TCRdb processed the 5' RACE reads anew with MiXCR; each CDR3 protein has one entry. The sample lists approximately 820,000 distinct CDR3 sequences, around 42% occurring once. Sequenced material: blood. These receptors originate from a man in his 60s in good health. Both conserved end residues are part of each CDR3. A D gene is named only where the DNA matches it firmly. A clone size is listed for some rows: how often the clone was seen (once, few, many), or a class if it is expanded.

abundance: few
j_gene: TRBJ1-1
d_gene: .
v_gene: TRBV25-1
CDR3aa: CASSEVGARTEAFF
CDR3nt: TGTGCCAGCAGTGAAGTAGGGGCGAGAACTGAAGCTTTCTTT

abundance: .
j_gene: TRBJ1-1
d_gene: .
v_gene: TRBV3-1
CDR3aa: CASSATGFGSTEAFF
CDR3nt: TGTGCCAGCAGCGCAACAGGGTTCGGGAGCACTGAAGCTTTCTTT

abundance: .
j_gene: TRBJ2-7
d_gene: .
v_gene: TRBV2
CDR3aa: CASSELSSYNEQYF
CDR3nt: TGCGCCAGCAGTGAACTGAGCTCCTACAATGAGCAGTACTTC

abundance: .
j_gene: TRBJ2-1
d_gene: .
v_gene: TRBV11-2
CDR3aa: CASSLAVAGPEQFF
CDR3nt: TGTGCCAGCAGCTTAGCAGTGGCGGGCCCCGAGCAGTTCTTC

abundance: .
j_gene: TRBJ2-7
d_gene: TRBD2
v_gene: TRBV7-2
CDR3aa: CACSLQLAGGNEQYF
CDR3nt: TGTGCCTGCAGCTTACAACTAGCGGGGGGAAACGAGCAGTACTTC

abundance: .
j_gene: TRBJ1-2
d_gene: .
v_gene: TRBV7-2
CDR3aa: CASSPDQYGYTF
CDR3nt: TGTGCCAGCAGCCCTGACCAGTATGGCTACACCTTC

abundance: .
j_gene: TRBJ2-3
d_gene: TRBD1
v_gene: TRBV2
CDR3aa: CASRPGQGLTDTQYF
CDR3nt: TGTGCCAGCAGACCGGGACAGGGTCTCACAGATACGCAGTATTTT

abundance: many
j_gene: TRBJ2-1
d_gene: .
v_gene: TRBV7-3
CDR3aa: CASSRDGYNEQFF
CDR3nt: TGTGCCAGCAGCCGGGACGGTTACAATGAGCAGTTCTTC

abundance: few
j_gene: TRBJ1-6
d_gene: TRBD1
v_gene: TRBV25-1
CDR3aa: CASRSTGIDSPLHF
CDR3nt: TGTGCCAGCAGGTCGACAGGGATCGACTCACCCCTCCACTTT

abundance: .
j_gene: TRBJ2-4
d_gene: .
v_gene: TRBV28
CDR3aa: CASSSSTSGTYEQYF
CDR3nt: .

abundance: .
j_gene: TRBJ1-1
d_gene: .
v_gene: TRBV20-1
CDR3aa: CSASRSLIQDTEAFF
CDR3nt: TGCAGTGCTAGCAGGTCGTTGATCCAGGATACTGAAGCTTTCTTT

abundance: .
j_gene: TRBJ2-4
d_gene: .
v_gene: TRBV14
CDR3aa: CASSHTGNIQYF
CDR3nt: TGTGCCAGCAGCCACACAGGGAACATTCAGTACTTC

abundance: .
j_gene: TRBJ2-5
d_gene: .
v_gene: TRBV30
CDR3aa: CAWSTPPRTQYF
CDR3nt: TGTGCCTGGAGTACCCCCCCCCGGACCCAGTACTTC

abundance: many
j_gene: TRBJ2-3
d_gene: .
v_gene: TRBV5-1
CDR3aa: CASRPGDYLDTQYF
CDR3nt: TGCGCCAGCAGACCCGGAGACTACCTTGATACGCAGTATTTT

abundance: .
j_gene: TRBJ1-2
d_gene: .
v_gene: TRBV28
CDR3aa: CASSPWTIKGYGYTF
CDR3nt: TGTGCCAGCAGTCCATGGACAATAAAGGGCTATGGCTACACCTTC

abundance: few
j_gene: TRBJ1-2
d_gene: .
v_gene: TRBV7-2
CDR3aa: CASSLRTGRAVANYGYTF
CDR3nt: TGTGCCAGCAGCTTAAGAACAGGGCGCGCCGTAGCTAACTATGGCTACACCTTC

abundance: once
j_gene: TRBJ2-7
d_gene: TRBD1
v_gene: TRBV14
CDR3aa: CASRATGGLVYEQYF
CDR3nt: TGTGCCAGCAGAGCAACAGGGGGCTTGGTCTACGAGCAGTACTTC

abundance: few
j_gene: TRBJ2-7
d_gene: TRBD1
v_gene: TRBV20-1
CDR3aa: CSARTGLAYEQYF
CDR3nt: TGCAGTGCTAGGACAGGGTTGGCCTACGAGCAGTACTTC

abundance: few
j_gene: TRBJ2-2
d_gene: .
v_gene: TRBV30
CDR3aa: CAWTAVSSTGELFF
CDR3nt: TGTGCCTGGACTGCAGTCTCGAGCACCGGGGAGCTGTTTTTT

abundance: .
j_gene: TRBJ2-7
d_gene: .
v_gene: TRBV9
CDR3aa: CASKKEDRDRGSYEQYF
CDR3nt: TGTGCCAGCAAGAAAGAGGACCGGGACCGGGGCTCCTACGAGCAGTACTTC

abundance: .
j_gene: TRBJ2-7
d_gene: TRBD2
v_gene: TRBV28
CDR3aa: CASTRPRGGITYEQYF
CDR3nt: TGTGCCAGCACCCGCCCTCGGGGGGGAATAACCTACGAGCAGTACTTC

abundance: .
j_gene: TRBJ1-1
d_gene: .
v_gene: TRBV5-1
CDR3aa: CASSLRGRTEAFF
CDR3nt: TGCGCCAGCAGCTTGAGGGGTCGGACTGAAGCTTTCTTT